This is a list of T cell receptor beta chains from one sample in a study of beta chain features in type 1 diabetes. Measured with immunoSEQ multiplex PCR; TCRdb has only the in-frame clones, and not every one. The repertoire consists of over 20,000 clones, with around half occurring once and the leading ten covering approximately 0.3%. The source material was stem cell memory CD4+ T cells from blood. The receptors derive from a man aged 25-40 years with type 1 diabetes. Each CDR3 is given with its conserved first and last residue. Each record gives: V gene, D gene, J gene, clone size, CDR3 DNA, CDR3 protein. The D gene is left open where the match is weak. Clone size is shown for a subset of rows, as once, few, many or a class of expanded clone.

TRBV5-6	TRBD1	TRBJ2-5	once	TGTGCCAGCAGCTCTCCAAAGACAGGGGCGAGGGAGACCCAGTACTTC	CASSSPKTGARETQYF
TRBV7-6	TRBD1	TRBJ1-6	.	TGTGCCAGCAGCCCGCGGACAGGGGGTAATTCACCCCTCCACTTT	CASSPRTGGNSPLHF
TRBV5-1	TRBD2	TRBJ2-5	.	TGCGCCAGCACTACCTGGGGAGGGGCGAGGCAAGAGACCCAGTACTTC	CASTTWGGARQETQYF
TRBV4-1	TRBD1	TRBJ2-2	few	TGCGCCAGCAGCCAAAGAATTGTCGGGACAGGGGAATATACCGGGGAGCTGTTTTTT	CASSQRIVGTGEYTGELFF
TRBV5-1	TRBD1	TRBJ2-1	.	TGCGCCAGCAGCTCGGGGACAGGGAAAGGCAATGAGCAGTTCTTC	CASSSGTGKGNEQFF
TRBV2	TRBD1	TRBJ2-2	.	TGTGCCAGCTGGACAGGGGTGAACACCGGGGAGCTGTTTTTT	CASWTGVNTGELFF
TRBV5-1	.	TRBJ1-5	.	TGCGCCAGCAGCCCGCTTGGAGTCACCCAGCCCCAGCATTTT	CASSPLGVTQPQHF
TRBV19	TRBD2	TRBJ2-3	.	TGTGCCAGTAGTACATCTGGGAGGGCGAACCCTGCAGATACGCAGTATTTT	CASSTSGRANPADTQYF
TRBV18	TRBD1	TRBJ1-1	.	TGTGCCAGCTCACTAACACAGGGGGACACTGAAGCTTTCTTT	CASSLTQGDTEAFF
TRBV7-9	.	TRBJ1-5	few	TGTGCCAGCTCGGACTCAGGGGAACAGCCCCAGCATTTT	CASSDSGEQPQHF
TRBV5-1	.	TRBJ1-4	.	TGCGCCAGCAGCTTGGCGGTTGGGGCCTCCGGTGAAAAACTGTTTTTT	CASSLAVGASGEKLFF
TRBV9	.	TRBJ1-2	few	TGTGCCAGCAGCGTAGCCAGAGGAGGGAACTATGGCTACACCTTC	CASSVARGGNYGYTF
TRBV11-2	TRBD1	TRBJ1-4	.	TGTGCCAGCAGCTCCTCTCTGGACAGGGAGGGTGAAAAACTGTTTTTT	CASSSSLDREGEKLFF
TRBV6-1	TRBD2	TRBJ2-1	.	TGTGCCATTACTAGCGGGGCGTCCTACAATGAGCAGTTCTTC	CAITSGASYNEQFF
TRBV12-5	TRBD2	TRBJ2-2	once	TGTGCTAGTGGTTTCCCCAGCGGGGGGCTCCGGGGGGAGCTGTTTTTT	CASGFPSGGLRGELFF
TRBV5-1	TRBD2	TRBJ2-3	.	TGCGCCAGCAACCTAGTTGCGGGAGGGAGCACAGATACGCAGTATTTT	CASNLVAGGSTDTQYF
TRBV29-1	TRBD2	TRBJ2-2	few	TGCAGCGCTTCTCGCGGGAGCGCGAACACCGGGGAGCTGTTTTTT	CSASRGSANTGELFF
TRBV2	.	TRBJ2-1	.	TGTGCCAGCAGTGAACGCCGACTAGTTGGTGAGCAGTTCTTC	CASSERRLVGEQFF
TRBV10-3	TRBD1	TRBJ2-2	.	TGTGCCATCAGGGGACAGGGGGCCGACACCGGGGAGCTGTTTTTT	CAIRGQGADTGELFF
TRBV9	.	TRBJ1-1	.	TGTGCCAGCAGCGTAGGACACCAGAACACTGAAGCTTTCTTT	CASSVGHQNTEAFF
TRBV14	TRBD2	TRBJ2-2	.	TGTGCCAGCAGCCCACCGGGACTAGCGGGGGGGCGAACCGGGGAGCTGTTTTTT	CASSPPGLAGGRTGELFF
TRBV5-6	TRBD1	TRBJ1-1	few	TGTGCCAGCAGACGGGACAGGGTAACTGAAGCTTTCTTT	CASRRDRVTEAFF
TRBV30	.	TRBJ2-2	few	TGTGCCTGGCAAGGGGGGGGTTGGATCTATTCCGGGGAGCTGTTTTTT	CAWQGGGWIYSGELFF
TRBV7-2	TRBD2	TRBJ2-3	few	TGTGCCAGCAGCTCGCAAGGGACTAGCGGTATAGATACGCAGTATTTT	CASSSQGTSGIDTQYF
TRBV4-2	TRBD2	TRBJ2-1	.	TGTGCCAGCAGCCAACAGACTAGCGGTGACTACAATGAGCAGTTCTTC	CASSQQTSGDYNEQFF